One TCR beta chain is described in this entry. Its target is unknown. The sample belongs to a study of response to subunit inactivated influenza vaccine. Points from the study as a whole: Few new T cells, the authors suggested, are recruited by each seasonal influenza vaccination.

TCRdb used MiXCR to reprocess the RT-PCR reads, holding one entry per CDR3 protein. The data contain 300,000 to 350,000 distinct CDR3 sequences, around a fifth of them singletons. The CDR3 spans 12 residues. The V and J ends lost 4 bases and 5 bases respectively, with 12 bases between them. Germline CDR1 and CDR2: DFQATT and SNEGSKA (reference sequence). The sample was PBMCs from blood, taken roughly 20 months after vaccination. This TCR derives from a man aged 50-75 years who received an inactivated influenza vaccine. The chain couples TRBV20-1 to TRBJ2-7, with D hard to call. The CDR3 DNA reads TGCAGTGCTATGGGCCCCGGCGACGAGCAGTACTTC. This sequence encodes CSAMGPGDEQYF.